This T cell receptor (beta chain) is drawn from a study of vaccination and CD4 T cells after COVID-19 (dated by TCRdb to the early 2020s). At the level of the whole study: Convalescent patients had a positive SARS-CoV-2 result on nasal swab PCR, and of these patients, about ten had mild disease and one had severe disease. The convalescent cohort comprised six males and four females, including two Hispanic individuals, seven Caucasians, two Asians and one multiracial person. Participants got two doses of the Pfizer-BioNTech BNT162b2 vaccine (n=8) or two doses of the Moderna mRNA-1273 vaccine (n=2). Post-COVID blood samples from convalescent patients were collected a median of around 100 days after diagnosis, with a range of 35 to 161 days. Post-vaccine blood samples were obtained a median of about 70 days after the second vaccine dose, with a range of roughly 14 to 241 days. Culture stimuli were overlapping spike peptide pools from SARS-CoV-2 and from the common cold coronaviruses HCoV-NL63, HCoV-OC43 and HCoV-229E. Control cultures used a CEFX viral epitope pool as positive control, an HIV-1 Nef peptide pool as negative control, or no peptide. The spike-specific CD4+ TCR repertoire was compared before and after mRNA vaccination in over nine COVID-19 convalescent patients and a few infection-naive healthy vaccine recipients. General findings and caveats noted by the study authors: The median count of SARS-CoV-2-reactive clonotypes went up from around 20 after infection to 30 to 40 after vaccination, although the change was not significant. Among convalescent patients, a median roughly 90% of the SARS-CoV-2-reactive clones seen after vaccination appeared only after vaccination, which suggests priming specific to the vaccine. In convalescent patients, nearly all vaccine-specific clones (304 of 307) were found to be mono-reactive for SARS-CoV-2 spike rather than cross-reactive with common cold coronaviruses. Only a relatively small number of convalescent patients were included in the study, and early timepoints following natural infection were not analyzed.

The label giving this sample's treatment or condition can be read as: approximately 9-day PBMC culture with coronavirus spike peptide pools or control peptides (ViraFEST assay). To expand antigen-specific T cells with peptide pools and then pick out the expanded clonotypes through TCR sequencing, the study relied on the ViraFEST assay. The positive SARS-CoV-2 PCR tests of the convalescent patients were dated from March to December 2020, before the Alpha, Beta and Delta variants emerged in the United States. Each well held around 2 million PBMCs cultured with roughly 10 ug/ml peptide pools in IMDM containing approximately 4.8% human AB serum and 7.5 to 10 IU/ml IL-2. Half of the culture medium was replaced with fresh IL-2-containing medium on days 3 and 7. CD4+ T cells were isolated after about 10 days of culture through negative selection using the EasySep CD4+ T cell isolation kit. Ficoll-Paque Plus gradient centrifugation was used to isolate PBMCs from whole blood, and the isolated PBMCs were then either used fresh or cryopreserved at -140C. Culture conditions were generally each tested in triplicate wells.

Concerning this clonotype: No antigen is known for it. Sequence at one end of the junction differs from germline and may be a read error.

The germline V gene (reference sequence) sets CDR1 to SGHNT and CDR2 to YYREEE. The CDR3 holds 15 amino acids from the cysteine to the phenylalanine. Of the read, only the CDR3 DNA is kept; its 45 bases are in frame from base 1. To prepare the library, PCR was applied. At the Johns Hopkins FTIC core, DNA from the cultured CD4+ T cells underwent TCR sequencing with the Oncomine TCR Beta short-read assay. Genomic DNA was extracted from the cultured CD4+ T cells with the QIAamp micro DNA kit. Oncomine TCR Beta libraries from cultured CD4+ T cells were pooled with unique dual indexes and sequenced on an Illumina iSeq 100. On the study's bioinformatics: Non-productive sequences were filtered out, and CDR3s that did not start with C, did not end with F or W, or were shorter than 7 amino acids were discarded. The MANAFEST web application was used to identify antigen-specific clonotypes by comparing peptide-stimulated wells against reference wells and other culture wells. To be called positive, a clone needed an FDR below 0.05, an odds ratio above 5, and a productive frequency above 0.1% in at least two of three replicate wells. Cross-reactive clonotypes were defined as significantly expanded in both SARS-CoV-2 spike wells and at least one common cold coronavirus spike condition. Levenshtein distances (stringdist) and unrooted phylogenetic trees (ape) in R version 3.6.1 were used to assess CDR3 homology. The raw public reads went through TCRdb reprocessing: fastp at Q25, MiXCR clone calling, in-frame beta chains kept. Merged by CDR3 protein, the rows form single entries marked with the most common genes and DNA. These V and J calls rely on TCRdb rather than the paper's analysis. The sample table lists around 21,000 distinct CDR3 sequences, about 52% of them with a count of one. Nearly 7.5% of the sample rests with the top ten.

The source material was CD4+ T cells from blood, cultured in vitro. The receptor was derived from a human donor who had recovered from COVID-19. Recombination linked TRBV5-4 to TRBJ2-3; 7 of the junction bases match TRBD1. The CDR3 loop reads CASSLGQLSTDTQYF. The DNA sequence follows: TGTGCCAGCAGTTTGGGACAGTTGAGCACAGATACGCAGTATTTT.